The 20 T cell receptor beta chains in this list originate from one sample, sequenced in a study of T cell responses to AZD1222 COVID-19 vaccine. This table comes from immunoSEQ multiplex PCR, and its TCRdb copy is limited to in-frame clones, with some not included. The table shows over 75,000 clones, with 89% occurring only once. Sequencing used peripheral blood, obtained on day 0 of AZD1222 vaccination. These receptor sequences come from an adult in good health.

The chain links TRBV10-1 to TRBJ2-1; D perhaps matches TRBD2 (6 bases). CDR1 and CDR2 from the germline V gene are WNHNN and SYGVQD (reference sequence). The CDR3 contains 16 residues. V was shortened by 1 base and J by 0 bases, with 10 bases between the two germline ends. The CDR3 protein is CASSEWLGGSYNEQFF. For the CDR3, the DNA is TGCGCCAGCAGTGAGTGGTTGGGGGGCTCCTACAATGAGCAGTTCTTC.

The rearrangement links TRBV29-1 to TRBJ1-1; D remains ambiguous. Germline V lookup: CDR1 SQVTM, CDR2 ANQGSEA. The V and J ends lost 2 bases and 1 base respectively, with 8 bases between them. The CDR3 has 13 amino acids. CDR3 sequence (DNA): TGCAGCGTTGAATATAGTGCGAACACTGAAGCTTTCTTT. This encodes CSVEYSANTEAFF.

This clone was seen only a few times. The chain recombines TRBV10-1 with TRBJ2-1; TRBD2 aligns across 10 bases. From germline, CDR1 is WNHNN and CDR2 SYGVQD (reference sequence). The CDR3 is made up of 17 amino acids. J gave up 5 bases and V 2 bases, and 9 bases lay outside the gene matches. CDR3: CASSERASGGQHNEQFF. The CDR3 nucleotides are TGCGCCAGCAGTGAGAGGGCTAGCGGGGGACAACACAATGAGCAGTTCTTC.

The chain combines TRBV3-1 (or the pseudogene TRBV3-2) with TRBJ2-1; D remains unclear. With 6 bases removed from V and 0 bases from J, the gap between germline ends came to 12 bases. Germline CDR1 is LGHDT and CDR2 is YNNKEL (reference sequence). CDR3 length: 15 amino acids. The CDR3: CASSQLLSSYNEQFF. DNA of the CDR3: TGTGCCAGCAGTCAACTTCTTTCCTCCTACAATGAGCAGTTCTTC.

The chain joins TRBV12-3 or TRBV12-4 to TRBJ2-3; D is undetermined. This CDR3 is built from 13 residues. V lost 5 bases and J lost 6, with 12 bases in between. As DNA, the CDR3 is TGTGCCAGCAGTGGCCGTAGGGTGGATACGCAGTATTTT. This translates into CASSGRRVDTQYF.

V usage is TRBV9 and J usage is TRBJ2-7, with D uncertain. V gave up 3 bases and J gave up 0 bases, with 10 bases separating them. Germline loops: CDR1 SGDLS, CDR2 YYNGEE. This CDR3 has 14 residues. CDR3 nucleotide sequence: TGTGCCAGCAGCGCCTCGAGTAGCTCCTACGAGCAGTACTTC. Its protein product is CASSASSSSYEQYF.

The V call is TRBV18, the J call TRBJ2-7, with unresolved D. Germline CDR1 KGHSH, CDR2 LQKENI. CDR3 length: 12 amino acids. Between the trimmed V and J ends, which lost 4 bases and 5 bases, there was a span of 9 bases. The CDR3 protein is CASSQAYNEQYF. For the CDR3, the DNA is TGTGCCAGCTCACAAGCTTACAACGAGCAGTACTTC.

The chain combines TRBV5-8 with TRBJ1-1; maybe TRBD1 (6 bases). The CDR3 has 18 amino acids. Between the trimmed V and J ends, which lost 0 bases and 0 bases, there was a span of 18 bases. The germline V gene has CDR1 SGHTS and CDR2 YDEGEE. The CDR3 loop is CASSLAIISGQMNTEAFF. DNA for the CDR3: TGTGCCAGCAGCTTGGCCATCATTTCGGGACAAATGAACACTGAAGCTTTCTTT. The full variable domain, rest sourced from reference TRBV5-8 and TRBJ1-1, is EAGVTQSPTHLIKTRGQQATLRCSPISGHTSVYWYQQALGLGLQFLLWYDEGEERNRGNFPPRFSGRQFPNYSSELNVNALELEDSALYLCASSLAIISGQMNTEAFFGQGTRLTVV.

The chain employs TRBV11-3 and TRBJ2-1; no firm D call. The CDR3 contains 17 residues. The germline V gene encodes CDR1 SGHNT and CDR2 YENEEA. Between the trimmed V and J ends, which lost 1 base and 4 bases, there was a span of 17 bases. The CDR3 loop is CASSLGLGSPEYNEQFF. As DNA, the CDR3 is TGTGCCAGCAGCTTAGGTCTGGGCTCCCCTGAGTACAATGAGCAGTTCTTC.

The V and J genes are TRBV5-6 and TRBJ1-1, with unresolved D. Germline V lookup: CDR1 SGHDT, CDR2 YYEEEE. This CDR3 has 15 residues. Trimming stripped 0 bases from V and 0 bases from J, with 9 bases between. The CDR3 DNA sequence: TGTGCCAGCAGCTTGGAGGGTTGGGTGAACACTGAAGCTTTCTTT. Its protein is CASSLEGWVNTEAFF.

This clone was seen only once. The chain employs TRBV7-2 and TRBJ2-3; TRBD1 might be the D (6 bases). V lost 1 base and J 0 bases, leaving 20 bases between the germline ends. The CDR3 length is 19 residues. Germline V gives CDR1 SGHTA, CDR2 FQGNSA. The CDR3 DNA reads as TGTGCCAGCAGCTTAGGTCGGGGACAACCCTTATCTAGCACAGATACGCAGTATTTT. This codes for CASSLGRGQPLSSTDTQYF. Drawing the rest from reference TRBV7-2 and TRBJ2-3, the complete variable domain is GAGVSQSPSNKVTEKGKDVELRCDPISGHTALYWYRQSLGQGLEFLIYFQGNSAPDKSGLPSDRFSAERTGGSVSTLTIQRTQQEDSAVYLCASSLGRGQPLSSTDTQYFGPGTRLTVL.

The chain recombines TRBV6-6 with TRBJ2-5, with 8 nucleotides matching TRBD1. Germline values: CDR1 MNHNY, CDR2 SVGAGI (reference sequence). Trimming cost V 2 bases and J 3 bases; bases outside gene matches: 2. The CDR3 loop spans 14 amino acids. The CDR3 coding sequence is TGTGCCAGCAGTTACGGGGGACAGGAAGAGACCCAGTACTTC. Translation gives CASSYGGQEETQYF.

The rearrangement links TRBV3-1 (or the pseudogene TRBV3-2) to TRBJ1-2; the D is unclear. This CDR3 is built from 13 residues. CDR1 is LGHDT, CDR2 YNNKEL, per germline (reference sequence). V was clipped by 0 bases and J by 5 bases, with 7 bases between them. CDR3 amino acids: CASSQELPYGYTF. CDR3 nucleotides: TGTGCCAGCAGCCAAGAATTGCCGTATGGCTACACCTTC.

The CDR3 protein is CASTRGPEAFF. The CDR3 nucleotides are TGTGCCAGCACTCGAGGGCCTGAAGCTTTCTTT. This sequence joins TRBV19 and TRBJ1-1; no clear D. Germline CDR1 reads LNHDA; CDR2 reads SQIVND (reference sequence). CDR3 size: 11 residues. V lost 9 bases to trimming and J lost 6 bases, with 11 bases between them.

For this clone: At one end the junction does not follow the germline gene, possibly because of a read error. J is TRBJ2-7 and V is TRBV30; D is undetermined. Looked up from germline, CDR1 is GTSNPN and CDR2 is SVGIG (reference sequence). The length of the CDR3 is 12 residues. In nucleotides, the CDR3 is TGTGCCTGGAGTCCTACCTCCAACGAGCAGTACTTC. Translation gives CAWSPTSNEQYF.

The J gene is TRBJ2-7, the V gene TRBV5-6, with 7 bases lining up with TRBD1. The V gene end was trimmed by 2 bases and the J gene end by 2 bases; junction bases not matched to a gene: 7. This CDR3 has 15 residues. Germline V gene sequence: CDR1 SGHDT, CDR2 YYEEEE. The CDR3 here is CASSFRQGIPYEQYF. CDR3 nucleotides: TGTGCCAGCAGCTTCCGACAGGGCATACCCTACGAGCAGTACTTC.

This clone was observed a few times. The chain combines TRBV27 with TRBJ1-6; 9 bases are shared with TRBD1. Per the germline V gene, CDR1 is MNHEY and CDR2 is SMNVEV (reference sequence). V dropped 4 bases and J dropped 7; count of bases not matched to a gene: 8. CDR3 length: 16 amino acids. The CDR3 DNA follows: TGTGCCAGCAGTTCAGGACAGGGGTACTACAATTCACCCCTCCACTTT. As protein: CASSSGQGYYNSPLHF.

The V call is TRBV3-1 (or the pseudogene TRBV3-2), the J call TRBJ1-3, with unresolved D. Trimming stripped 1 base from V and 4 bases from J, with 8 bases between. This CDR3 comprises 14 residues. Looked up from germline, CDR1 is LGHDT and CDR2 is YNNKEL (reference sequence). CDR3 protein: CASSQGARGNTIYF. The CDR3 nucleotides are TGTGCCAGCAGCCAAGGGGCTAGAGGAAACACCATATATTTT.

CDR3 sequence (DNA): TGTGCCAGCAGTCCAATGGGACTTCGCTATGGCTACACCTTC. Amino acid sequence: CASSPMGLRYGYTF. The V and J genes are TRBV27 and TRBJ1-2; TRBD1 might be the D (5 bases). CDR1 is MNHEY, CDR2 SMNVEV, per germline (reference sequence). V lost 5 bases and J 4 bases, leaving 14 bases between the germline ends. The CDR3 extends over 14 amino acids.

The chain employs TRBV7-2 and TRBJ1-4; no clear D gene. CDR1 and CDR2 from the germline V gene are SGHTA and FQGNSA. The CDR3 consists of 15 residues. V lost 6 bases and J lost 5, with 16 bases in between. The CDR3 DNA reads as TGTGCCAGCAGTCTGAGCGGATTGGGGAATGAAAAACTGTTTTTT. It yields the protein CASSLSGLGNEKLFF.